This T cell receptor (beta chain) was sequenced during a study of graft-versus-host responses after intestinal transplantation. Overall study context: Among the recipients, transplants were multivisceral, liver-intestinal, or isolated intestinal. Tacrolimus plus steroids were given to all recipients for approximately 3 years, preceded by anti-thymocyte globulin induction.

Study results and caveats: Elevated graft-versus-host to host-versus-graft clonal ratios in allografts were recorded for patients with graft-donor T cell macrochimerism. GvH clones were identified in recipient marrow, with some first appearing in ileum or blood.

Germline lookup yields CDR1 SGHTA and CDR2 FQGNSA. V was pared by 5 bases and J by 0 bases, with 3 bases of the junction left unmatched. The CDR3 consists of 16 residues. Comment on this clone: No antigen is known for it.

Profiled with immunoSEQ multiplex PCR; TCRdb holds only in-frame clones, not every one. The table lists tens of thousands of clones, roughly 95% of them singletons, with about 0.23% in the top ten. This TCR was sampled from a human donor who was the organ donor for an intestinal transplant. This chain connects TRBV7-2 to TRBJ2-3; 12 positions match TRBD2. Sample: unstimulated CD8+ T cells sorted from spleen or lymph node cells, taken before transplant. CDR3 DNA: TGTGCCAGCAGCGGACTAGCGGGGTTGAGCACAGATACGCAGTATTTT. This translates into CASSGLAGLSTDTQYF. Combining the CDR3 with reference TRBV7-2 and TRBJ2-3 gives the whole variable domain GAGVSQSPSNKVTEKGKDVELRCDPISGHTALYWYRQSLGQGLEFLIYFQGNSAPDKSGLPSDRFSAERTGGSVSTLTIQRTQQEDSAVYLCASSGLAGLSTDTQYFGPGTRLTVL.